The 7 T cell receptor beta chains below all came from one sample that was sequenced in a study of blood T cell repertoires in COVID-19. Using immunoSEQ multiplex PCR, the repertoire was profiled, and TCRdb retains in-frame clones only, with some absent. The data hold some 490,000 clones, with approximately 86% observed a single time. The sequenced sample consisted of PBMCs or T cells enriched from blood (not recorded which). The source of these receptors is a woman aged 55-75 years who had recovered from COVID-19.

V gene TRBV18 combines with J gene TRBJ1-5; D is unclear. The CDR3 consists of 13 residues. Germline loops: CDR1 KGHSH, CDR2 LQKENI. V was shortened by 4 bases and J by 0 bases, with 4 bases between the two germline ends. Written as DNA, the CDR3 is TGTGCCAGCTCACTGGCTAGCAATCAGCCCCAGCATTTT. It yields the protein CASSLASNQPQHF.

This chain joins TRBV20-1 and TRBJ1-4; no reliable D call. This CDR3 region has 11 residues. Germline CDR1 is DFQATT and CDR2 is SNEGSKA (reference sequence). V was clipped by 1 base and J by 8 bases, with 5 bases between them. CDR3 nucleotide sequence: TGCAGTGCTAGAGTGAGGGAAAAACTGTTTTTT. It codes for CSARVREKLFF.

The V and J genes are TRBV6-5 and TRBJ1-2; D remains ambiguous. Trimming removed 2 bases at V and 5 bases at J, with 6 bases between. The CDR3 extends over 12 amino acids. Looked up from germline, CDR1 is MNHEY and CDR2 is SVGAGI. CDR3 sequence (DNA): TGTGCCAGCAGTTACGAGTCATATGGCTACACCTTC. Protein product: CASSYESYGYTF.

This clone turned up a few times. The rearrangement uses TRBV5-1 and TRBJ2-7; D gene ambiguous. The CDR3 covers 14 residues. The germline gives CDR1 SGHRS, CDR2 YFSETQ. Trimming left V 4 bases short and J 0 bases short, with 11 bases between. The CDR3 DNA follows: TGCGCCAGCAGCCCTACCGCAGGCTCCTACGAGCAGTACGTC. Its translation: CASSPTAGSYEQYV.

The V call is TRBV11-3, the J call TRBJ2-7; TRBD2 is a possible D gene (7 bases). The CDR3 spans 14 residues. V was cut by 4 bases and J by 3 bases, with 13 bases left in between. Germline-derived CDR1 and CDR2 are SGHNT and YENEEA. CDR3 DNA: TGTGCCAGCAGCTCCTGGGGGGGCGGCTACGAGCAGTACTTC. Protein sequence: CASSSWGGGYEQYF. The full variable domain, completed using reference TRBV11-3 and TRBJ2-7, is EAGVVQSPRYKIIEKKQPVAFWCNPISGHNTLYWYLQNLGQGPELLIRYENEEAVDDSQLPKDRFSAERLKGVDSTLKIQPAELGDSAVYLCASSSWGGGYEQYFGPGTRLTVT.

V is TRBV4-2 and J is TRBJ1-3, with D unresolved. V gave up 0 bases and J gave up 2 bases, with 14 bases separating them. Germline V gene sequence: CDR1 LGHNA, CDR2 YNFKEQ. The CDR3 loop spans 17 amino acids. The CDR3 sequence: CASSQDRGRLTGNTIYF. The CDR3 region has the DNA TGTGCCAGCAGCCAAGATCGTGGCAGGCTAACTGGAAACACCATATATTTT.

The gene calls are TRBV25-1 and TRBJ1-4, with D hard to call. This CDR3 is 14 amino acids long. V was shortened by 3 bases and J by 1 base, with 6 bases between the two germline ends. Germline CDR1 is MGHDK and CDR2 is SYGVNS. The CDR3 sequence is CASSDPGTNEKLFF. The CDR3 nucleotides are TGTGCCAGCAGTGACCCAGGAACTAATGAAAAACTGTTTTTT.